The next 32 T cell receptor beta chains were all read from a single sample in a study of CD8 T cells in Susac syndrome. With random hexamers, reverse transcription was performed on about 0.5 to 1 ug of RNA. A single record per CDR3 protein comes from TCRdb applying MiXCR to the immunoSEQ multiplex PCR reads. The repertoire holds around 170,000 distinct CDR3 sequences, with 90% to 97% as singletons. Sequenced: CD4+ T cells from PBMCs. The source is a human donor with Susac syndrome.

The chain is built from TRBV9 and TRBJ1-6; D is undetermined. CDR3 size: 14 residues. Trimming took off 4 bases at V and 7 bases at J, with 12 bases between the two ends. Germline-derived CDR1 and CDR2 are SGDLS and YYNGEE. CDR3 nucleotide sequence: TGTGCCAGCAGCCCCCATGTGGAAAATTCACCCCTCCACTTT. Protein product: CASSPHVENSPLHF.

V and J are TRBV15 and TRBJ1-2; D is ambiguous. The CDR3 consists of 13 residues. Germline lookup yields CDR1 LNHNV and CDR2 YYDKDF (reference sequence). V lost 2 bases to trimming and J lost 8 bases, with 12 bases between them. The CDR3 nucleotides read TGTGCCACCAGCAGACCCTCCCGGTGGGGCTACACCTTC. Translation gives CATSRPSRWGYTF.

The chain carries TRBV15 and TRBJ1-5; 8 bases match TRBD1. Germline V gene data show CDR1 as LNHNV and CDR2 as YYDKDF (reference sequence). After removal of 2 bases from V and 6 bases from J, the junction contained 3 bases not matched to a gene. The CDR3 loop spans 14 amino acids. The DNA for the CDR3 is TGTGCCACCAGCAGACAGGGGGCTGGTCAGCCCCAGCATTTT. Translated, it gives CATSRQGAGQPQHF.

The chain carries TRBV5-1 and TRBJ2-7, with 8 bases identical to TRBD1. Germline V CDR1 and CDR2: SGHRS, YFSETQ. The V gene end was trimmed by 4 bases and the J gene end by 0 bases; junction bases not matched to a gene: 6. CDR3 size: 15 residues. CDR3: CASSLGQGYSYEQYF. CDR3 DNA: TGCGCCAGCAGCCTAGGACAGGGATACTCCTACGAGCAGTACTTC.

The chain uses TRBV5-1 and TRBJ1-2; 7 nucleotides match TRBD1. The CDR3 is 14 amino acids. After removal of 4 bases from V and 4 bases from J, the junction contained 7 bases not matched to a gene. Germline V gene lookup returns CDR1 SGHRS and CDR2 YFSETQ. This chain's CDR3 is CASSRTGEGYGYTF. The DNA for the CDR3 is TGCGCCAGCAGCCGCACAGGGGAGGGCTATGGCTACACCTTC.

J is TRBJ2-5 and V is TRBV3-1, with a weak D call TRBD1 (6 bases). Germline assignment: CDR1 LGHDT and CDR2 YNNKEL (reference sequence). The CDR3 length is 13 residues. Trimming cost V 6 bases and J 2 bases, with 10 bases left between them. CDR3 coding DNA: TGTGCCAGCAGACAGGGTGGACAAGAGACCCAGTACTTC. Protein: CASRQGGQETQYF.

The chain has TRBV6-5 and TRBJ2-5; 9 bases fit TRBD2. This CDR3 is built from 14 residues. CDR1 and CDR2 (germline): MNHEY, SVGAGI. The J segment lost 2 bases and the V segment lost 7 bases, leaving 5 bases of the junction unmatched. The CDR3 protein is CASTSGVLQETQYF. Here the CDR3 DNA reads TGTGCCAGCACTAGCGGGGTACTACAAGAGACCCAGTACTTC.

The V gene is TRBV12-3 or TRBV12-4, the J gene TRBJ2-3; D is uncertain. CDR3 length: 13 amino acids. V gave up 6 bases and J gave up 4 bases, with 11 bases separating them. CDR3 bases: TGTGCCAGCAGCCGCACTGAATCAGATACGCAGTATTTT. It encodes CASSRTESDTQYF.

The chain carries TRBV30 and TRBJ1-1; D is unclear. V lost 3 bases to trimming and J lost 1 base, with 9 bases between them. Germline CDR1 is GTSNPN and CDR2 is SVGIG (reference sequence). This CDR3 has 13 residues. The CDR3 bases are TGTGCCTGGAGAATCCGGGGGAACACTGAAGCTTTCTTT. It specifies CAWRIRGNTEAFF.

The V and J genes are TRBV15 and TRBJ2-7, with 8 bases identical to TRBD2. CDR1 is LNHNV, CDR2 YYDKDF, per germline (reference sequence). The CDR3 totals 14 residues. Unmatched junction bases numbered 5, after V lost 1 base and J lost 6 bases. DNA for the CDR3: TGTGCCACCAGCAGAGGACGGGGGGGCCGCGAGCAGTACTTC. Translation: CATSRGRGGREQYF. The full variable domain, completed using reference TRBV15 and TRBJ2-7, is DAMVIQNPRYQVTQFGKPVTLSCSQTLNHNVMYWYQQKSSQAPKLLFHYYDKDFNNEADTPDNFQSRRPNTSFCFLDIRSPGLGDTAMYLCATSRGRGGREQYFGPGTRLTVT.

The chain is built from TRBV18 and TRBJ2-3; 8 bases map to TRBD2. After removal of 0 bases from V and 1 base from J, the junction contained 3 bases not matched to a gene. The CDR3 spans 16 residues. The germline gives CDR1 KGHSH, CDR2 LQKENI. In DNA, the CDR3 is TGTGCCAGCTCACCACCGCGGGGGGCCGGCACAGATACGCAGTATTTT. This encodes CASSPPRGAGTDTQYF.

This clonotype was recorded once. This rearrangement joins TRBV7-2 to TRBJ2-3, with D possibly TRBD2 on 6 matching bases. The V and J ends lost 2 bases and 6 bases respectively, with 9 bases between them. Germline-derived CDR1 and CDR2 are SGHTA and FQGNSA. The CDR3 is 13 amino acids. CDR3 protein: CASSLSAGDTQYF. DNA for the CDR3: TGTGCCAGCAGCTTATCTGCGGGGGATACGCAGTATTTT.

The rearrangement uses TRBV29-1 and TRBJ2-3; TRBD1 matches at 7 bases. Losses at the gene ends were 2 bases for V and 2 bases for J; bases not matched to a gene: 7. Germline CDR1 SQVTM, CDR2 ANQGSEA. This CDR3 is 15 amino acids long. CDR3: CSVEQTGTTTDTQYF. CDR3 in DNA: TGCAGCGTTGAACAGACAGGGACCACCACAGATACGCAGTATTTT.

The rearrangement uses TRBV20-1 and TRBJ1-6, with 8 bases lining up with TRBD1. CDR1 DFQATT and CDR2 SNEGSKA come from the germline V gene (reference sequence). V dropped 6 bases and J dropped 7; count of bases not matched to a gene: 11. The CDR3 consists of 15 residues. CDR3 in amino acids: CSARRGQSGNSPLHF. The CDR3 nucleotides read TGCAGTGCCCGCAGGGGGCAAAGTGGGAATTCACCCCTCCACTTT.

The chain has TRBV7-2 and TRBJ2-7; 8 bases line up with TRBD1. Per germline, CDR1 SGHTA and CDR2 FQGNSA. J was trimmed by 2 bases and V by 4 bases; bases with no gene match: 4. CDR3 size: 14 residues. The CDR3 nucleotides read TGTGCCAGCAGCTCACCGACAGGGGCCTACGAGCAGTACTTC. The encoded protein is CASSSPTGAYEQYF.

The J gene is TRBJ1-1, the V gene TRBV12-1. TRBV12-1 is an annotated pseudogene. This CDR3 is 15 amino acids long. Here the CDR3 DNA reads TGTGCCAGCAGCTTTAGGTGTCAGGAGAACACTGAAGCTTTCTTT. It is translated as CASSFRCQENTEAFF.

The rearrangement joins TRBV20-1 to TRBJ1-3, with D hard to call. The CDR3 has 14 residues. The V gene lost 6 bases and the J gene lost 4 bases, with 16 bases spanning the gap. Per germline, CDR1 DFQATT and CDR2 SNEGSKA (reference sequence). CDR3 nucleotides: TGCAGTGCCCTATCTGGGAGAAGCGGAAACACCATATATTTT. The encoded protein is CSALSGRSGNTIYF.

J is TRBJ1-2 and V is TRBV5-6; D is perhaps TRBD1 (5 bases). The V and J ends lost 4 bases and 4 bases respectively, with 17 bases between them. Germline V gene data show CDR1 as SGHDT and CDR2 as YYEEEE. The CDR3 loop spans 15 amino acids. The CDR3 reads CASSGKGPNGYGYTF. As DNA, the CDR3 is TGTGCCAGCAGCGGGAAGGGACCAAACGGCTATGGCTACACCTTC.

CDR3 in DNA: TGTGCCAGCAGCCGGGACAGGAAGCAGTTCTTC. Encoded protein: CASSRDRKQFF. The chain joins TRBV6-5 to TRBJ2-1, with 8 bases matching TRBD1. V was clipped by 6 bases and J by 11 bases; unmatched bases: 3. The CDR3 sequence is 11 residues long. Germline assignment: CDR1 MNHEY and CDR2 SVGAGI.

The chain links TRBV19 to TRBJ2-2; 12 bases line up with TRBD2. This CDR3 comprises 16 residues. The V gene's germline CDR1 is LNHDA and CDR2 SQIVND (reference sequence). V trimming: 9 bases; J trimming: 1 base; junction bases outside the gene matches: 6. The CDR3 is CARTQTSGGNTGELFF. The CDR3 DNA sequence: TGTGCCAGAACCCAGACTAGCGGGGGGAACACCGGGGAGCTGTTTTTT. Combining the CDR3 with reference TRBV19 and TRBJ2-2 gives the whole variable domain DGGITQSPKYLFRKEGQNVTLSCEQNLNHDAMYWYRQDPGQGLRLIYYSQIVNDFQKGDIAEGYSVSREKKESFPLTVTSAQKNPTAFYLCARTQTSGGNTGELFFGEGSRLTVL.

This rearrangement joins TRBV25-1 to TRBJ1-2, with TRBD1 identical over 7 bases. The ends lost 2 bases at V and 5 bases at J; junction bases unmatched: 5. This CDR3 contains 14 residues. Germline values: CDR1 MGHDK, CDR2 SYGVNS. As DNA, the CDR3 is TGTGCCAGCAGTGAACCGACAGGGAGGTATGGCTACACCTTC. Its translation: CASSEPTGRYGYTF.

The rearrangement links TRBV11-1 to TRBJ2-3; D remains unclear. V lost 4 bases to trimming and J lost 6 bases, with 11 bases between them. The CDR3 is 13 residues long. The germline CDR1 and CDR2 sequences are SGHAT and FQDESV (reference sequence). DNA of the CDR3: TGTGCCAGCAGCTCCCAAGTAGTGGATACGCAGTATTTT. Residues: CASSSQVVDTQYF.

The genes are TRBV9 and TRBJ2-1; a possible D gene is TRBD2 (5 bases). Germline CDR1 is SGDLS and CDR2 is YYNGEE. This CDR3 region has 14 residues. V was cut by 2 bases and J by 0 bases, with 6 bases left in between. CDR3 protein: CASSVAGSYNEQFF. The CDR3 region has the DNA TGTGCCAGCAGCGTCGCGGGCTCCTACAATGAGCAGTTCTTC.

The chain has TRBV6-5 and TRBJ1-2, with 7 bases aligning to TRBD1. V lost 5 bases and J lost 8; bases outside the gene matches: 11. CDR1 is MNHEY, CDR2 SVGAGI, per germline. The CDR3 is made up of 14 amino acids. The CDR3 DNA sequence: TGTGCCAGCAGTCAATCACAGGGGTTACGCGGCTACACCTTC. Its protein product is CASSQSQGLRGYTF.

V and J are TRBV3-1 and TRBJ2-2; the D gene is possibly TRBD2 (6 bases). Germline V lookup: CDR1 LGHDT, CDR2 YNNKEL (reference sequence). There are 15 residues in the CDR3. The V end was cut by 3 bases, the J end by 4 bases, with 12 bases between. DNA of the CDR3: TGTGCCAGCAGCCAGAGTTCGGAGGGCACCGGGGAGCTGTTTTTT. This translates into CASSQSSEGTGELFF.

This rearrangement joins TRBV30 to TRBJ1-2; 7 bases are shared with TRBD1. CDR3 length: 13 residues. Per germline, CDR1 GTSNPN and CDR2 SVGIG (reference sequence). V lost 8 bases and J lost 1; bases outside the gene matches: 7. CDR3 sequence (DNA): TGTGCCCGGACGGGACAGCATAACTATGGCTACACCTTC. Translated, it gives CARTGQHNYGYTF.

The rearrangement joins TRBV29-1 to TRBJ2-3; D gene uncertain. CDR1 and CDR2 from the germline V gene are SQVTM and ANQGSEA. The V end lost 7 bases, the J end lost 0 bases, and 11 bases lay between the germline ends. The CDR3 totals 13 residues. The CDR3 nucleotides are TGCAGCGCTGACCCGATGAGCACAGATACGCAGTATTTT. Protein sequence: CSADPMSTDTQYF.

The chain carries TRBV5-1 and TRBJ2-7; 7 nucleotides align to TRBD1. J was trimmed by 2 bases and V by 0 bases; bases with no gene match: 8. The CDR3 has 16 amino acids. Per germline, CDR1 SGHRS and CDR2 YFSETQ. CDR3 amino acids: CASSLAPQGETYEQYF. The CDR3 DNA reads as TGCGCCAGCAGCTTGGCCCCCCAGGGGGAAACCTACGAGCAGTACTTC.

The V and J genes are TRBV20-1 and TRBJ1-2; D not certain. The CDR3 is 13 amino acids. Between the trimmed V and J ends, which lost 5 bases and 1 base, there was a span of 11 bases. Germline assignment: CDR1 DFQATT and CDR2 SNEGSKA (reference sequence). The CDR3 nucleotides read TGCAGTGCTTCTCAGGAGAGTAACTATGGCTACACCTTC. Translated, it gives CSASQESNYGYTF.

Written as DNA, the CDR3 is TGTGCCAGCTTTGAAGATTTGAACACTGAAGCTTTCTTT. Translated: CASFEDLNTEAFF. V and J are TRBV2 and TRBJ1-1; D remains ambiguous. Germline loops: CDR1 SNHLY, CDR2 FYNNEI. With 8 bases removed from V and 0 bases from J, the gap between germline ends came to 10 bases. This CDR3 contains 13 residues. The variable domain in full, completed from reference TRBV2 and TRBJ1-1, reads EPEVTQTPSHQVTQMGQEVILRCVPISNHLYFYWYRQILGQKVEFLVSFYNNEISEKSEIFDDQFSVERPDGSNFTLKIRSTKLEDSAMYFCASFEDLNTEAFFGQGTRLTVV.

This chain uses TRBV28 with TRBJ2-7; 7 nucleotides line up with TRBD1. This CDR3 is built from 13 residues. V lost 5 bases and J lost 7; bases outside the gene matches: 8. Germline V gene data show CDR1 as MDHEN and CDR2 as SYDVKM. CDR3 nucleotides: TGTGCCAGCAGTCCCCGGACAGGAAGGGAGCAGTACTTC. Encoded protein: CASSPRTGREQYF.

The chain combines TRBV28 with TRBJ2-7; D uncertain. The CDR3 has 13 amino acids. The V gene's germline CDR1 is MDHEN and CDR2 SYDVKM. With 8 bases removed from V and 0 bases from J, the gap between germline ends came to 11 bases. CDR3 in DNA: TGTGCCAGCCTTCGGCCTGGCTCCTACGAGCAGTACTTC. Translating it yields CASLRPGSYEQYF.